This TCR beta chain was profiled in a study of Ad26.COV2.S vaccination and SARS-CoV-2 variants. CDR3 length: 14 amino acids. Germline V gene data show CDR1 as SGDLS and CDR2 as YYNGEE. Trimming took 3 bases from V and 5 from J, leaving 14 bases between them. Sequencing used immunoSEQ multiplex PCR; TCRdb keeps in-frame clones, though not all of them. Here the sample spans roughly 680,000 clones, 89% being singletons. The treatment was: around 19 received Ad26.COV2.S at low or high dose, single or two shots; roughly five received placebo; per-sample allocation not given. Sampling took place 63 days after the first vaccine or placebo injection.

The chain has TRBV9 and TRBJ2-5, with a tentative D call TRBD2 (6 bases). The TCR sequence derives from a person aged 18 to 65 who received the Ad26.COV2.S COVID-19 vaccine or a placebo. The material was peripheral blood, obtained in a trial of Ad26.COV2.S vaccine versus placebo. The chain's CDR3 is CASSARGVTETQYF. CDR3 sequence (DNA): TGTGCCAGCAGCGCGCGGGGTGTCACGGAGACCCAGTACTTC.